Listed here are 7 T cell receptor beta chains from one sample, sequenced in a study of CD8 T cells in Susac syndrome. RNA, at roughly 0.45 to 1 ug, was reverse transcribed with random hexamers. One entry per CDR3 protein, called by TCRdb with MiXCR from the immunoSEQ multiplex PCR reads. Of about 250,000 distinct CDR3 sequences in the sample, just under 95% were seen once. Sequencing was carried out using CD4+ T cells from PBMCs. These receptors were collected from a human donor with multiple sclerosis.

This clonotype showed up just once. The CDR3 region is CASSPWTGREYNEQFF. CDR3 sequence (DNA): TGTGCCAGCAGCCCCTGGACAGGCCGGGAGTACAATGAGCAGTTCTTC. The rearrangement uses TRBV7-9 and TRBJ2-1; maybe TRBD1 (7 bases). The CDR3 is 16 amino acids. From germline, CDR1 is SEHNR and CDR2 FQNEAQ (reference sequence). With 5 bases removed from V and 4 bases from J, the gap between germline ends came to 18 bases. Variable domain in full (rest from reference TRBV7-9 and TRBJ2-1): DTGVSQNPRHKITKRGQNVTFRCDPISEHNRLYWYRQTLGQGPEFLTYFQNEAQLEKSRLLSDRFSAERPKGSFSTLEIQRTEQGDSAMYLCASSPWTGREYNEQFFGPGTRLTVL.

The V gene is TRBV20-1, the J gene TRBJ2-3; D not resolved. Between the trimmed V and J ends, which lost 3 bases and 9 bases, there was a span of 10 bases. The CDR3 covers 11 residues. The germline V gene encodes CDR1 DFQATT and CDR2 SNEGSKA (reference sequence). CDR3 DNA: TGCAGTGCTAGTTTGGCGGAGACGCAGTATTTT. It yields the protein CSASLAETQYF.

The V call is TRBV28, the J call TRBJ1-6; D not certain. This CDR3 has 11 residues. The germline gives CDR1 MDHEN, CDR2 SYDVKM. The ends were cut back, 8 bases at V and 8 bases at J, with 7 bases in the middle. The CDR3 region is CASGPYSPLHF. In DNA form, the CDR3 reads TGTGCCAGCGGGCCCTATTCACCCCTCCACTTT.

This chain joins TRBV29-1 and TRBJ1-1, with D unresolved. Trimming took 4 bases from V and 2 from J, leaving 8 bases between them. Germline CDR1 SQVTM, CDR2 ANQGSEA. The CDR3 consists of 12 residues. The CDR3: CSVAEVNTEAFF. Here the CDR3 DNA reads TGCAGCGTTGCCGAAGTAAACACTGAAGCTTTCTTT.

For this clonotype: An end of the junction does not agree with germline; a read error may underlie this. This sequence joins TRBV6-1 and TRBJ1-1, with D perhaps matching TRBD1 (6 bases). CDR3 size: 14 residues. CDR1 is MNHNS and CDR2 is SASEGT in the germline V gene. DNA for the CDR3: TGTGCCAGCAGGGAAGGGGGATTGAACACTGAAGCTTTCTTT. This sequence encodes CASREGGLNTEAFF.

The chain combines TRBV6-1 with TRBJ1-5; a possible D gene is TRBD1 (6 bases). The CDR3 contains 18 residues. Trimming removed 3 bases from V and 0 bases from J, with 18 bases in between. CDR1 is MNHNS, CDR2 SASEGT, per germline. For the CDR3, the DNA is TGTGCCAGCAGTGATTTAGGTTCGGGGACATATAGCAATCAGCCCCAGCATTTT. Residues: CASSDLGSGTYSNQPQHF.

The chain couples TRBV4-2 to TRBJ1-1, with D hard to call. Trimming cost V 0 bases and J 0 bases, with 5 bases left between them. Germline V gene lookup returns CDR1 LGHNA and CDR2 YNFKEQ. This CDR3 is built from 14 residues. This CDR3 is CASSQEALNTEAFF. CDR3 in DNA: TGTGCCAGCAGCCAAGAGGCACTGAACACTGAAGCTTTCTTT.